Listed here are 28 T cell receptor beta chains from one sample, sequenced in a study of blood T cells in healthy people across ages. Primers used in a second PCR of about 7 to 12 cycles were a sample-barcoded 5' primer and a J-beta primer mix. TCRdb passed the 5' RACE reads through MiXCR, listing each CDR3 protein once. The sample lists fewer than 1.5 million distinct CDR3 sequences, roughly 45% occurring once. The sample comprised blood. The receptor set was obtained from a woman in her late teens or twenties in good health.

This clonotype was seen ten or more times. The rearrangement links TRBV7-2 to TRBJ2-5; weak D call: TRBD2 (6 bases). The ends were cut back, 2 bases at V and 11 bases at J, with 12 bases in the middle. There are 12 residues in the CDR3. The germline V gene has CDR1 SGHTA and CDR2 FQGNSA. In nucleotides, the CDR3 is TGTGCCAGCAGCTTATGGGGGGATGAGCAGTACTTC. Its translation is CASSLWGDEQYF.

The chain employs TRBV29-1 and TRBJ1-1; no definite D call. V was trimmed by 4 bases and J by 2 bases, leaving 11 bases between them. CDR1 and CDR2 (germline): SQVTM, ANQGSEA. CDR3 length: 13 residues. In DNA, the CDR3 is TGCAGCGTTGTGTTCGATCCCAACACTGAAGCTTTCTTT. It codes for CSVVFDPNTEAFF.

V and J are TRBV29-1 and TRBJ2-5; possibly TRBD1 for D (6 bases). CDR3 size: 15 residues. V shed 0 bases and J shed 5 bases, with 16 bases lying between them. Germline values: CDR1 SQVTM, CDR2 ANQGSEA. CDR3: CSVEDSRERGETQYF. As DNA, the CDR3 is TGCAGCGTTGAAGATAGTCGGGAAAGGGGGGAGACCCAGTACTTC. Full variable domain (missing parts from reference TRBV29-1 and TRBJ2-5): SAVISQKPSRDICQRGTSLTIQCQVDSQVTMMFWYRQQPGQSLTLIATANQGSEATYESGFVIDKFPISRPNLTFSTLTVSNMSPEDSSIYLCSVEDSRERGETQYFGPGTRLLVL.

V is TRBV20-1 and J is TRBJ2-3, with no clear D. The CDR3 spans 12 residues. Per the germline V gene, CDR1 is DFQATT and CDR2 is SNEGSKA (reference sequence). V was trimmed by 2 bases and J by 10 bases, leaving 13 bases between them. The CDR3 DNA sequence: TGCAGTGCTAGATCCCCCACCGAGGCGCAGTATTTT. It codes for CSARSPTEAQYF.

The chain employs TRBV20-1 and TRBJ2-7, with 11 bases lining up with TRBD2. CDR3 length: 18 residues. Trimming at V came to 3 bases and at J to 4 bases, leaving 17 bases not matched to a gene. Per germline, CDR1 DFQATT and CDR2 SNEGSKA (reference sequence). CDR3: CSARIVTSGAIIGYEQYF. CDR3 in DNA: TGCAGTGCTAGGATAGTGACTAGCGGGGCCATCATTGGGTACGAGCAGTACTTC.

The chain is built from TRBV7-2 and TRBJ2-1; D is ambiguous. Trimming cost V 1 base and J 5 bases, with 15 bases left between them. CDR3 length equals 16 residues. The germline V gene encodes CDR1 SGHTA and CDR2 FQGNSA. The CDR3 spells CASSLVLGVSHNEQFF. As DNA, the CDR3 is TGTGCCAGCAGCTTAGTCTTGGGTGTCTCTCACAATGAGCAGTTCTTC.

The rearrangement uses TRBV14 and TRBJ2-7; 14 bases map to TRBD2. The CDR3 loop spans 18 amino acids. CDR1 is SGHDN, CDR2 FVKESK, per germline. V gave up 1 base and J gave up 2 bases; unmatched junction bases: 7. The CDR3 loop is CASSQGTSGGTFAYEQYF. Written as DNA, the CDR3 is TGTGCCAGCAGCCAAGGGACTAGCGGGGGGACATTCGCCTACGAGCAGTACTTC.

The V and J genes are TRBV27 and TRBJ2-1; 10 nucleotides match TRBD1. V was clipped by 3 bases and J by 6 bases; unmatched bases: 14. The CDR3 is made up of 18 amino acids. Germline V gene sequence: CDR1 MNHEY, CDR2 SMNVEV (reference sequence). The CDR3: CASSLWTGGSRGSNEQFF. Written as DNA, the CDR3 is TGTGCCAGCAGTTTGTGGACAGGGGGTTCTAGGGGTAGCAATGAGCAGTTCTTC.

A remark on this clonotype: This may come from a read error, since a much larger clone is one base off. The chain links TRBV7-2 to TRBJ2-5; TRBD2 matches at 8 bases. The J call is doubtful: the DNA matches TRBJ2-7 better. CDR3 length: 14 amino acids. Germline V lookup: CDR1 SGHTA, CDR2 FQGNSA. CDR3 region: CASSPQTSDYEQYF. CDR3 sequence (DNA): TGTGCCAGCAGCCCCCAGACTAGCGACTACGAGCAGTACTTC.

Only a few counts were recorded for this clonotype. The CDR3 spells CSARQQTGAEKLFF. CDR3 bases: TGCAGTGCTAGACAGCAGACAGGGGCTGAAAAACTGTTTTTT. The gene calls are TRBV20-1 and TRBJ1-4; 8 nucleotides align to TRBD1. Germline CDR1 DFQATT, CDR2 SNEGSKA (reference sequence). The V gene end was trimmed by 2 bases and the J gene end by 7 bases; junction bases not matched to a gene: 6. This CDR3 contains 14 residues.

This clonotype has just a few counts. A clone one base away is much larger, so this may be a read error. The CDR3 DNA is TGCAGTGCTAGAGGTTGGAGCGGGGCGAACAATGAGCAGTTCTTC. Translated: CSARGWSGANNEQFF. The gene calls are TRBV20-1 and TRBJ2-1; TRBD2 agrees at 7 bases. Germline lookup yields CDR1 DFQATT and CDR2 SNEGSKA (reference sequence). Losses at the gene ends were 1 base for V and 5 bases for J; bases not matched to a gene: 8. The CDR3 has 15 residues.

The V call is TRBV29-1, the J call TRBJ1-1, with TRBD1 as a possible D gene (5 bases). CDR1 and CDR2 from the germline V gene are SQVTM and ANQGSEA. The CDR3 sequence is 13 residues long. V was pared by 3 bases and J by 1 base, with 9 bases between. CDR3 sequence (DNA): TGCAGCGTTGATATGGGGCGGAACACTGAAGCTTTCTTT. Translation: CSVDMGRNTEAFF.

The chain employs TRBV13 and TRBJ2-3; D may correspond to TRBD1 or TRBD2 (6 bases each). Looked up from germline, CDR1 is PRHDT and CDR2 is FYEKMQ (reference sequence). V lost 1 base and J 3 bases, leaving 17 bases between the germline ends. The CDR3 runs 17 residues. CDR3 nucleotide sequence: TGTGCCAGCAGCTTAGTTGGGGGGCGAGGCTTGACAGATACGCAGTATTTT. Its translation is CASSLVGGRGLTDTQYF.

As regards this clonotype: The junction differs from germline at one of its ends, possibly a read error. This rearrangement joins TRBV29-1 to TRBJ2-3; TRBD2 might be the D (6 bases). The CDR3 contains 14 residues. CDR1 is SQVTM and CDR2 is ANQGSEA in the germline V gene. As DNA, the CDR3 is TGCAGCGTTGAAGTGGCGGGGATCACAGATACGCAGAATTTT. The encoded protein is CSVEVAGITDTQNF.

This clonotype turned up a few times. This chain connects TRBV4-1 to TRBJ2-3, with D maybe TRBD2 (6 bases). This CDR3 comprises 15 residues. Trimming took off 1 base at V and 7 bases at J, with 15 bases between the two ends. Germline values: CDR1 MGHRA, CDR2 YSYEKL. CDR3 loop: CASSQGRAGAHTQYF. The CDR3 nucleotides are TGCGCCAGCAGCCAAGGTCGAGCGGGCGCCCATACGCAGTATTTT.

The chain is built from TRBV28 and TRBJ2-1; tentative D call: TRBD1 (6 bases). The assigned J gene may be wrong: the sequence end matches TRBJ2-7 better. The CDR3 covers 15 residues. Germline assignment: CDR1 MDHEN and CDR2 SYDVKM. CDR3: CASSYKRGGYNEQYF. The CDR3 DNA reads TGTGCCAGCAGTTACAAACGAGGGGGTTACAATGAGCAGTACTTC.

This sequence joins TRBV20-1 and TRBJ1-2, with D possibly TRBD1 on 5 matching bases. The CDR3 extends over 16 amino acids. V was cut by 6 bases and J by 0 bases, with 20 bases left in between. Per the germline V gene, CDR1 is DFQATT and CDR2 is SNEGSKA (reference sequence). CDR3 loop: CSATRVDMPPNYGYTF. The CDR3 DNA reads as TGCAGTGCCACCAGGGTGGACATGCCCCCTAACTATGGCTACACCTTC.

This chain connects TRBV6-8 to TRBJ2-6, with 13 bases lining up with TRBD2. Germline loops: CDR1 MNHGY, CDR2 SAAAGT. The CDR3 has 19 residues. After removal of 5 bases from V and 2 bases from J, the junction contained 9 bases not matched to a gene. The CDR3 DNA follows: TGTGCCAGCAGTCCTATCCGGACTAGCGGGAGTCCTGGGGCCAACGTCCTGACTTTC. Translation gives CASSPIRTSGSPGANVLTF.

This clonotype was seen more than once but under ten times. The chain employs TRBV2 and TRBJ2-1; D is undetermined. Germline-derived CDR1 and CDR2 are SNHLY and FYNNEI. The CDR3 extends over 14 amino acids. The V gene lost 7 bases and the J gene lost 1 base, with 11 bases spanning the gap. Here the CDR3 DNA reads TGTGCCAGCATTAGGCTAGGGTCCTACAATGAGCAGTTCTTC. Translating it yields CASIRLGSYNEQFF.

This clonotype was recorded a few times. J is TRBJ2-7 and V is TRBV20-1, with D possibly being TRBD2 (6 bases). The germline CDR1 and CDR2 sequences are DFQATT and SNEGSKA (reference sequence). This CDR3 region has 15 residues. Trimming took off 1 base at V and 0 bases at J, with 13 bases between the two ends. The CDR3 coding sequence is TGCAGTGCTAGAGGAATTAGCGGCAGCTCCTACGAGCAGTACTTC. Protein sequence: CSARGISGSSYEQYF.

This chain joins TRBV18 and TRBJ2-1; 7 bases line up with TRBD2. The CDR3 sequence is 14 residues long. Trimming removed 3 bases from V and 7 bases from J; junction bases left unmatched: 6. CDR1 is KGHSH, CDR2 LQKENI, per germline. For the CDR3, the DNA is TGTGCCAGCTCACCTCCCGGACTAGGTAATGAGCAGTTCTTC. Its translation is CASSPPGLGNEQFF.

The rearrangement links TRBV6-2 or TRBV6-3 to TRBJ2-1; unclear D gene. The CDR3 covers 18 residues. CDR1 is MNHEY and CDR2 is SVGEGT in the germline V gene. V lost 11 bases to trimming and J lost 6 bases, with 32 bases between them. CDR3 coding DNA: TGTGCCGGCACTACCGCCCTCACGGCACCTCCCTTAGGCAATGAGCAGTTCTTC. The encoded protein is CAGTTALTAPPLGNEQFF.

The rearrangement joins TRBV7-8 to TRBJ1-1; D ambiguous. The CDR3 is 12 amino acids. CDR1 is SGHVS, CDR2 FQNEAQ, per germline. The V end lost 5 bases, the J end lost 6 bases, and 10 bases lay between the germline ends. CDR3 in amino acids: CASSPFEPEAFF. The DNA for the CDR3 is TGTGCCAGCAGCCCGTTTGAGCCTGAAGCTTTCTTT.

The J gene is TRBJ2-5, the V gene TRBV12-3 or TRBV12-4; the match to TRBD2 covers 8 bases. V was pared by 2 bases and J by 6 bases, with 14 bases of the junction left unmatched. The length of the CDR3 is 17 residues. CDR3 coding DNA: TGTGCCAGCAGTTTATGGGGAGGTGGAACTAGCGGACAGACCCAGTACTTC. It is translated as CASSLWGGGTSGQTQYF.

This chain's CDR3 is CASSRGLAGRYEQYF. The CDR3 DNA sequence: TGTGCCAGCAGTCGCGGACTAGCGGGGCGCTACGAGCAGTACTTC. This chain links TRBV28 with TRBJ2-4; TRBD2 agrees at 12 bases. The J call could be wrong; TRBJ2-7 is a better fit for the DNA end. This CDR3 has 15 residues. Per the germline V gene, CDR1 is MDHEN and CDR2 is SYDVKM.

This clonotype was counted a few times. This chain connects TRBV6-1 to TRBJ1-1; possibly TRBD1 for D (5 bases). The CDR3 spans 12 residues. V was pared by 3 bases and J by 10 bases, with 12 bases between. Germline CDR1 and CDR2: MNHNS and SASEGT. The CDR3 DNA follows: TGTGCCAGCAGTGACCTCCGGGACGCAGCTTTCTTT. Amino acid sequence: CASSDLRDAAFF.

The chain combines TRBV9 with TRBJ2-3; 7 nucleotides align to TRBD2. This CDR3 region has 16 residues. The germline gives CDR1 SGDLS, CDR2 YYNGEE. The V segment lost 0 bases and the J segment 1 base; nucleotides outside the gene matches: 5. CDR3 nucleotides: TGTGCCAGCAGCGTAGGGGGTAGCGGGCGCACAGATACGCAGTATTTT. It yields the protein CASSVGGSGRTDTQYF.

This clonotype was seen a handful of times. The chain has TRBV20-1 and TRBJ1-5, with 8 bases fitting TRBD1. This CDR3 is 15 amino acids long. Germline values: CDR1 DFQATT, CDR2 SNEGSKA (reference sequence). J gave up 2 bases and V 3 bases, and 6 bases lay outside the gene matches. The DNA of the CDR3 is TGCAGTGCTAGCCCAGGGGGCCGTGGCAATCAGCCCCAGCATTTT. Translation gives CSASPGGRGNQPQHF.